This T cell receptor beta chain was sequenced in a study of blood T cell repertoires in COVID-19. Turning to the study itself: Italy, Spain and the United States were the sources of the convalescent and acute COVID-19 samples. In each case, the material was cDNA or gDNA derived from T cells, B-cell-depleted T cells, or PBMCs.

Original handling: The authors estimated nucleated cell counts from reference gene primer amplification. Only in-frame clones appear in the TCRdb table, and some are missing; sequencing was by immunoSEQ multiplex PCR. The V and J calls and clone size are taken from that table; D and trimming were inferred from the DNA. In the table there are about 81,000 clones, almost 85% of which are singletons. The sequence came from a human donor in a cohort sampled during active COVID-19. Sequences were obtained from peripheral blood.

In nucleotides, the CDR3 is TGTGCCAGCAGCCGTAGCGGGGGGGTCGACGAGCAGTACTTC. Translating gives CASSRSGGVDEQYF. This chain connects TRBV7-2 to TRBJ2-7; 11 positions agree with TRBD2. After removal of 5 bases from V and 5 bases from J, the junction contained 5 bases not matched to a gene. The CDR3 has 14 residues. Germline V gene lookup returns CDR1 SGHTA and CDR2 FQGNSA.